The 24 T cell receptor beta chains in this list originate from one sample, sequenced in a study of T cells in Graves' hyperthyroidism and ophthalmopathy. TCR beta CDR3 regions were amplified from RNA transcripts. First-round RT-PCR of the TCR CDR3 relied on the HTBI primer set. One entry per CDR3 protein, called by TCRdb with MiXCR from the multiplex PCR reads. The sample holds hundreds of thousands of distinct CDR3 sequences, around 15% seen once. Sequencing used blood. These receptor sequences come from a man aged 18-30 years with Graves' ophthalmopathy.

V usage is TRBV4-1 and J usage is TRBJ1-5; D remains ambiguous. CDR3 length: 14 amino acids. Between the trimmed V and J ends, which lost 0 bases and 6 bases, there was a span of 9 bases. Per the germline V gene, CDR1 is MGHRA and CDR2 is YSYEKL. The CDR3 DNA reads TGCGCCAGCAGCCAAGATTTTGCGGGTCAGCCCCAGCATTTT. The encoded protein is CASSQDFAGQPQHF.

Regarding this clonotype: With a much larger clone just one base away, this may be a read error. V is TRBV20-1 and J is TRBJ1-5; D may be TRBD1 (6 bases). Germline values: CDR1 DFQATT, CDR2 SNEGSKA (reference sequence). The CDR3 loop spans 14 amino acids. The V end lost 6 bases, the J end lost 3 bases, and 15 bases lay between the germline ends. The CDR3 DNA sequence: TGCAGTGCAATCGACAGGAAAGACAATCAGCCCCAGCATTTT. Residues: CSAIDRKDNQPQHF.

The gene calls are TRBV7-6 and TRBJ2-1; 11 bases agree with TRBD2. The CDR3 runs to 17 residues. V lost 1 base to trimming and J lost 8 bases; unmatched junction nucleotides: 10. In germline, CDR1 is SGHVS, CDR2 FNYEAQ. DNA of the CDR3: TGTGCCAGCAGCTTAGTACTTAGCGGGGGGGCCAAGTATGAGCAGTTCTTC. Amino acid sequence: CASSLVLSGGAKYEQFF.

This clonotype was counted many times. The chain couples TRBV3-1 to TRBJ1-2, with 12 bases matching TRBD1. Germline V gives CDR1 LGHDT, CDR2 YNNKEL (reference sequence). Trimming cost V 4 bases and J 7 bases; bases outside gene matches: 4. The CDR3 sequence is 14 residues long. This CDR3 reads CASSRDRGPGGYTF. The CDR3, as DNA: TGTGCCAGCAGCCGGGACAGGGGGCCCGGTGGCTACACCTTC. Drawing the rest from reference TRBV3-1 and TRBJ1-2, the complete variable domain is DTAVSQTPKYLVTQMGNDKSIKCEQNLGHDTMYWYKQDSKKFLKIMFSYNNKELIINETVPNRFSPKSPDKAHLNLHINSLELGDSAVYFCASSRDRGPGGYTFGSGTRLTVV.

The table lists this clonotype with many counts. CDR3 protein: CASSLRFDGYTF. CDR3 DNA: TGTGCCAGCAGCTTAAGGTTCGATGGCTACACCTTC. The chain combines TRBV11-3 with TRBJ1-2; no clear D. Germline lookup yields CDR1 SGHNT and CDR2 YENEEA. V was pared by 2 bases and J by 6 bases, with 7 bases between. The CDR3 runs to 12 residues.

This clonotype occurred a few times. The rearrangement uses TRBV5-1 and TRBJ2-7; D gene uncertain. V lost 0 bases and J 2 bases, leaving 12 bases between the germline ends. The CDR3 is 15 residues long. Germline lookup yields CDR1 SGHRS and CDR2 YFSETQ. CDR3 nucleotides: TGCGCCAGCAGCTTGGGGCACATTTTAACCTACGAGCAGTACTTC. It yields the protein CASSLGHILTYEQYF.

This clonotype has more than one count but fewer than ten. This rearrangement joins TRBV13 to TRBJ2-1; no clear D gene. With 5 bases removed from V and 3 bases from J, the gap between germline ends came to 11 bases. Germline assignment: CDR1 PRHDT and CDR2 FYEKMQ (reference sequence). This CDR3 has 14 residues. For the CDR3, the DNA is TGTGCCAGCAGCCACCTTGTAGGCTACAATGAGCAGTTCTTC. Its translation: CASSHLVGYNEQFF.

This clonotype came up many times. The chain links TRBV6-1 to TRBJ2-7; D unresolved. The V gene's germline CDR1 is MNHNS and CDR2 SASEGT. This CDR3 is 12 amino acids long. V was shortened by 3 bases and J by 6 bases, with 9 bases between the two germline ends. The CDR3 DNA follows: TGTGCCAGCAGTGACACGATCGGCGAGCAGTACTTC. Its protein is CASSDTIGEQYF.

There are many counts of this clonotype. The genes are TRBV5-1 and TRBJ1-1, with 7 positions matching TRBD1. Per germline, CDR1 SGHRS and CDR2 YFSETQ. The trim removed 3 bases at V and 2 bases at J, leaving 10 bases unmatched. The CDR3 has 16 residues. The CDR3: CASSSLEGASNTEAFF. For the CDR3, the DNA is TGCGCCAGCAGCTCCCTGGAGGGGGCGAGTAACACTGAAGCTTTCTTT.

This clonotype was recorded a few times. The junction departs from germline at one end; a sequencing error may be responsible. The rearrangement uses TRBV7-9 and TRBJ2-3; 8 positions match TRBD2. Germline assignment: CDR1 SEHNR and CDR2 FQNEAQ (reference sequence). There are 16 residues in the CDR3. CDR3 residues: CASSPRGGREKVTQYF. In DNA, the CDR3 is TGCGCCAGCAGCCCACGGGGGGGGCGGGAGAAGGTGACGCAGTATTTT.

This clonotype came up a few times. This rearrangement joins TRBV7-9 to TRBJ2-3; TRBD2 agrees at 7 bases. The CDR3 totals 14 residues. V lost 6 bases and J lost 4; bases outside the gene matches: 7. CDR1 is SEHNR, CDR2 FQNEAQ, per germline (reference sequence). The CDR3 spells CASRGGGVADTQYF. CDR3 bases: TGTGCCAGCAGGGGGGGAGGGGTGGCAGATACGCAGTATTTT.

This clonotype has a count of ten or more. The chain is built from TRBV20-1 and TRBJ2-3, with 10 bases that match TRBD2. J gave up 6 bases and V 4 bases, and 16 bases lay outside the gene matches. This CDR3 is built from 17 residues. Germline V gives CDR1 DFQATT, CDR2 SNEGSKA (reference sequence). The CDR3 region has the DNA TGCAGTGCTATCCCCCGGGCTCTAGCGGGAGTACGGGATACGCAGTATTTT. It specifies CSAIPRALAGVRDTQYF.

The CDR3 loop is CASSSQARDTEAFF. In nucleotides, the CDR3 is TGTGCCAGCAGTTCCCAAGCCCGGGACACTGAAGCTTTCTTT. The rearrangement links TRBV7-2 to TRBJ1-1; no firm D call. Germline V CDR1 and CDR2: SGHTA, FQGNSA. V lost 6 bases and J 3 bases, leaving 14 bases between the germline ends. The CDR3 consists of 14 residues.

The table lists this clonotype with many counts. CDR3 protein: CATSENRGNGELFF. For the CDR3, the DNA is TGTGCCACCAGTGAAAATAGAGGGAACGGGGAGCTGTTTTTT. This chain connects TRBV24-1 to TRBJ2-2; maybe TRBD2 (5 bases). The CDR3 has 14 residues. The germline V gene has CDR1 KGHDR and CDR2 SFDVKD. The V end was cut by 4 bases, the J end by 7 bases, with 12 bases between.

In its sample, this clonotype was seen many times. This rearrangement joins TRBV2 to TRBJ2-5; D unresolved. The V gene's germline CDR1 is SNHLY and CDR2 FYNNEI. The CDR3 extends over 12 amino acids. The V end lost 2 bases, the J end lost 7 bases, and 8 bases lay between the germline ends. CDR3 nucleotides: TGTGCCAGCAGTGAACTGGTCCGGACCCAGTACTTC. The encoded protein is CASSELVRTQYF.

This chain joins TRBV12-3 or TRBV12-4 and TRBJ2-2, with no clear D. V gave up 3 bases and J gave up 8 bases, with 7 bases separating them. CDR3 length equals 12 residues. In DNA form, the CDR3 reads TGTGCCAGCAGTTTTGGTTTAGGGGAGCTGTTTTTT. It specifies CASSFGLGELFF.

Note on this clonotype: A junction end diverges from the germline sequence, so it may reflect a read error. The chain has TRBV5-6 and TRBJ2-3; TRBD1 agrees at 8 bases. Looked up from germline, CDR1 is SGHDT and CDR2 is YYEEEE. This CDR3 is built from 13 residues. The DNA of the CDR3 is TGTGTCAGCATCCTACAGGGGGGAGATACGCAGTATTTT. Residues: CVSILQGGDTQYF.

Ten or more counts support this clonotype. The CDR3 DNA follows: TGCAGTGCCGCAGGGTATGACGAGCAGTACTTC. Translation: CSAAGYDEQYF. This chain uses TRBV20-1 with TRBJ2-7, with D perhaps TRBD1 (5 bases). The CDR3 consists of 11 residues. Germline assignment: CDR1 DFQATT and CDR2 SNEGSKA (reference sequence). V lost 6 bases to trimming and J lost 5 bases, with 11 bases between them.

This clonotype was observed many times. V gene TRBV2 combines with J gene TRBJ2-7, with D hard to call. V shed 8 bases and J shed 5 bases, with 22 bases lying between them. This CDR3 contains 15 residues. Germline CDR1 and CDR2: SNHLY and FYNNEI. CDR3 loop: CASGDSDMVGHEQYF. DNA of the CDR3: TGTGCCAGCGGGGATAGTGATATGGTAGGCCACGAGCAGTACTTC.

This clonotype was observed a single time. The chain combines TRBV19 with TRBJ1-4; D unclear. V lost 3 bases and J 6 bases, leaving 11 bases between the germline ends. The CDR3 loop spans 14 amino acids. CDR1 is LNHDA and CDR2 is SQIVND in the germline V gene (reference sequence). The DNA for the CDR3 is TGTGCCAGTAGTATTTCGAGTAGCCATGAAAAACTGTTTTTT. Its protein product is CASSISSSHEKLFF.

This clonotype came up a few times. This chain joins TRBV2 and TRBJ2-4; D is ambiguous. CDR1 SNHLY and CDR2 FYNNEI come from the germline V gene. CDR3 length: 14 residues. The V and J ends lost 3 bases and 1 base respectively, with 7 bases between them. The CDR3 coding sequence is TGTGCCAGCAGTGACTACGAGGCCAAAAACATTCAGTACTTC. Protein: CASSDYEAKNIQYF.

V usage is TRBV18 and J usage is TRBJ1-5; tentative D call: TRBD1 (6 bases). The length of the CDR3 is 18 residues. The V end was cut by 2 bases, the J end by 2 bases, with 19 bases between. Germline CDR1 and CDR2: KGHSH and LQKENI. The CDR3 spells CASSPEFRTATGNQPQHF. In nucleotides, the CDR3 is TGTGCCAGCTCACCAGAGTTTCGGACAGCCACTGGCAATCAGCCCCAGCATTTT.

This clonotype was detected ten times or more. The chain carries TRBV7-2 and TRBJ2-7; D tentatively reads TRBD1 or TRBD2 (6 bases each). This CDR3 region has 15 residues. CDR1 is SGHTA, CDR2 FQGNSA, per germline. V was trimmed by 2 bases and J by 0 bases, leaving 11 bases between them. The CDR3 region is CASSLITGASYEQYF. In DNA form, the CDR3 reads TGTGCCAGCAGCTTAATAACGGGGGCCTCCTACGAGCAGTACTTC.

This chain connects TRBV6-1 to TRBJ2-3, with D possibly matching TRBD1 (5 bases). This CDR3 spans 16 amino acids. CDR1 and CDR2 from the germline V gene are MNHNS and SASEGT. V lost 3 bases and J lost 3, with 16 bases in between. The CDR3 DNA reads as TGTGCCAGCAGTGAGATCCTAGGGGTGTGGACAGATACGCAGTATTTT. Translating gives CASSEILGVWTDTQYF.